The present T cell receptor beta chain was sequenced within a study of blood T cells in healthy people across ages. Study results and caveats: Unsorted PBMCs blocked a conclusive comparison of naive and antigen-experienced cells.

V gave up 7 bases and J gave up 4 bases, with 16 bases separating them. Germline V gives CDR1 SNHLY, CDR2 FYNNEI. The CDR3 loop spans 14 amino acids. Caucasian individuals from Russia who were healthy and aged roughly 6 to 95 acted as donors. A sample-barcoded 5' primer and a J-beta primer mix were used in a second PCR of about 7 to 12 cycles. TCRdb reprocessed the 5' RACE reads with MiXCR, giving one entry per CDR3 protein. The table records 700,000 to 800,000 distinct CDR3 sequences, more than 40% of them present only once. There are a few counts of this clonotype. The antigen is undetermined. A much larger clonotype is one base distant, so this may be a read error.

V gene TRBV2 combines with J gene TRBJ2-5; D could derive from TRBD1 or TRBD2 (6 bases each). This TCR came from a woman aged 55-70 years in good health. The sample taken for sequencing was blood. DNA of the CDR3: TGTGCCAGCATAACCACGGGGGCTGGAGAGACCCAGTACTTC. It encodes CASITTGAGETQYF.